Described below is a single T cell receptor beta chain sequence and its context. Its antigen is unidentified. This record belongs to a study of T cell responses to AZD1222 COVID-19 vaccine. Study background: Some second doses came at about 4 weeks and others at about 12 weeks; these were pooled. Study-wide findings and caveats: The sample set comprised mostly white British donors with more females, and clonal diversity was possibly underestimated. Just 5 to 7 people given AZD1222 tested seropositive at baseline.

Looked up from germline, CDR1 is ENHRY and CDR2 is SYGVKD. The V segment lost 0 bases and the J segment 2 bases; nucleotides outside the gene matches: 4. The CDR3 spans 15 residues. Generated by immunoSEQ multiplex PCR, the TCRdb table keeps only in-frame clones and is missing some. The sample records 160,000 or so clones, about 91% being singletons. Sequenced material: peripheral blood, taken on day 0 of AZD1222 vaccination. The V call is TRBV10-3, the J call TRBJ2-7; 7 bases align to TRBD1. The TCR was taken from an adult in good health. The chain's CDR3 is CAISESRQGAYEQYF. The DNA of the CDR3 is TGTGCCATCAGTGAGTCGCGGCAGGGGGCCTACGAGCAGTACTTC.